This paragraph covers one T cell receptor beta chain sequence. TCRdb used MiXCR to reprocess the 5' RACE reads, holding one entry per CDR3 protein. This repertoire shows around 110,000 distinct CDR3 sequences, about 12% found once; its top ten account for around a sixth. The sample originates from a study of spatial heterogeneity in lung cancer. Study at large: Median follow-up for sequenced PBMC samples was 2 to 3 years after resection, when such samples existed.

Germline V gene data show CDR1 as MNHEY and CDR2 as SMNVEV (reference sequence). Trimming cost V 3 bases and J 6 bases; bases outside gene matches: 7. This CDR3 contains 15 residues. Regarding time point: blood at routine non-recurrence follow-up after resection. Whole RNA obtained from tumor, nontumor lung or frozen PBMC underwent sequencing without sorting. Sequenced here: PBMCs, sampled at follow-up. The chain joins TRBV27 to TRBJ2-3, with TRBD1 identical over 9 bases. This TCR was sampled from a male donor with early-stage non-small cell lung cancer. The CDR3 nucleotides are TGTGCCAGCAGTTTCTCTCCCGGGACAGGGGATACGCAGTATTTT. Translated, it gives CASSFSPGTGDTQYF.